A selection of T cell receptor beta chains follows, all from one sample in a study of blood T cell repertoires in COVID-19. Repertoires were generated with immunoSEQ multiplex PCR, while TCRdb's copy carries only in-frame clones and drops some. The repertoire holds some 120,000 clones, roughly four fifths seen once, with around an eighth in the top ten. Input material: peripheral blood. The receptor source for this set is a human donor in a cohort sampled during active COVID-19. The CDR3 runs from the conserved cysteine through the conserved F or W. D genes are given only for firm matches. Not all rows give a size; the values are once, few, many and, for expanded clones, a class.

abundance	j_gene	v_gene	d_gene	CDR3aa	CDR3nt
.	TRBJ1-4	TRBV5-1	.	CASSSGGAGGEKLFF	TGCGCCAGCAGCTCGGGTGGGGCAGGCGGTGAAAAACTGTTTTTT
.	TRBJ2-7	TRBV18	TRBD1	CASSPLDRGPPGEQYF	TGTGCCAGCTCACCCCTGGACAGGGGCCCCCCCGGCGAGCAGTACTTC
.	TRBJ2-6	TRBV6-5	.	CASSYWANSGANVLTF	TGTGCCAGCAGTTACTGGGCCAACTCTGGGGCCAACGTCCTGACTTTC
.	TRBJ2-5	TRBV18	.	CASSPFGGPQETQYF	TGTGCCAGCTCACCCTTTGGAGGGCCGCAAGAGACCCAGTACTTC
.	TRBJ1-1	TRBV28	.	CASSTTLGKNTEAFF	TGTGCCAGCAGTACGACTTTAGGAAAGAACACTGAAGCTTTCTTT
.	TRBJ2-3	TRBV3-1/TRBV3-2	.	CASRKLGGAADTQYF	TGTGCCAGCAGAAAATTGGGGGGGGCCGCAGATACGCAGTATTTT
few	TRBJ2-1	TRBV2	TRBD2	CASRLAGGPEQFF	TGTGCCAGCAGGCTAGCGGGGGGCCCGGAGCAGTTCTTC
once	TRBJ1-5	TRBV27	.	CASSYNGGSNQPQHF	TGTGCCAGCAGTTACAACGGGGGTAGCAATCAGCCCCAGCATTTT
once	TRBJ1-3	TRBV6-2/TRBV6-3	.	CASSYPPETPADF	TGTGCCAGCAGTTACCCACCGGAGACCCCTGCGGATTTT
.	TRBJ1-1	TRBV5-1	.	CASSLAENSPIMNTEAFF	TGCGCCAGCAGCTTGGCCGAGAACAGCCCTATCATGAACACTGAAGCTTTCTTT
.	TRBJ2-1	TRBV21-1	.	CASSKGASGGLLYNEQFF	TGTGCCAGCAGCAAAGGGGCTAGCGGGGGGCTACTTTACAATGAGCAGTTCTTC
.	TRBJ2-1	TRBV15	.	CATSRPGDPRKNEQFF	TGTGCCACCAGCAGGCCAGGGGATCCACGTAAGAATGAGCAGTTCTTC
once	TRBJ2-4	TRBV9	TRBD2	CASSVGLAGAKNIQYF	TGTGCCAGCAGCGTAGGACTAGCGGGGGCCAAAAACATTCAGTACTTC
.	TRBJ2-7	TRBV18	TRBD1	CASSRPTGGTANEQYF	TGTGCCAGCTCACGCCCAACAGGGGGGACCGCCAACGAGCAGTACTTC
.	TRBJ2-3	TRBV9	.	CASSVAGGAFTDTQYF	TGTGCCAGCAGCGTAGCTGGGGGGGCCTTCACAGATACGCAGTATTTT
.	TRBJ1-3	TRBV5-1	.	CASWAGNSGNTIYF	TGCGCCAGCTGGGCAGGCAATTCTGGAAACACCATATATTTT
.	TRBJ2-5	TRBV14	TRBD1	CASNRQGSGETQYF	TGTGCCAGCAACCGACAGGGGTCGGGGGAGACCCAGTACTTC
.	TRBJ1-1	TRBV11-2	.	CASSLVARGNTEAFF	TGTGCCAGCAGCTTAGTTGCCAGGGGAAACACTGAAGCTTTCTTT
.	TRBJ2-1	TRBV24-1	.	CATSDFGQGNNEQFF	TGTGCCACCAGTGATTTCGGCCAGGGAAACAATGAGCAGTTCTTC
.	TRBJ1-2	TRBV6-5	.	CASKSTGYYGYTF	TGTGCCAGTAAATCCACAGGGTACTATGGCTACACCTTC
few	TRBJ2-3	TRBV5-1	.	CASSPGTLSDTQYF	TGCGCCAGCAGCCCCGGGACTTTGTCAGATACGCAGTATTTT
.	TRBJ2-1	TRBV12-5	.	CASGFGRGTYNEQFF	TGTGCTAGTGGTTTCGGGCGGGGTACCTACAATGAGCAGTTCTTC
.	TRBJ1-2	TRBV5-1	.	CASSLIGGSNYGYTF	TGCGCCAGCAGCTTGATTGGGGGCTCTAACTATGGCTACACCTTC
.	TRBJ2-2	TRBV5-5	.	CASSFWPGPGELFF	TGTGCCAGCAGCTTTTGGCCAGGGCCCGGGGAGCTGTTTTTT
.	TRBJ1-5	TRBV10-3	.	CAISVGGDQPQHF	TGTGCCATCAGTGTCGGAGGGGATCAGCCCCAGCATTTT
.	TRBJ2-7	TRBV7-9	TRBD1	CASSLVGGLNEQYF	TGTGCCAGCAGCTTAGTAGGGGGCCTGAACGAGCAGTACTTC
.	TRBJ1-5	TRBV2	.	CASSDTDQPQHF	TGTGCCAGCAGCGACACTGATCAGCCCCAGCATTTT
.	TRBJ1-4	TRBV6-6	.	CASNLGQLSEKLFF	TGTGCCAGCAACCTAGGACAGCTCAGTGAAAAACTGTTTTTT
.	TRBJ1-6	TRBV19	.	CASSGAANSPLHF	TGTGCCAGTAGTGGGGCGGCTAATTCACCCCTCCACTTT
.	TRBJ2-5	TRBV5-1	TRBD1	CASSPPGTAMQETQYF	TGCGCCAGCAGCCCCCCCGGGACAGCTATGCAAGAGACCCAGTACTTC
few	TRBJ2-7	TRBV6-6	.	CASRNSYLSYEQYF	TGTGCCAGCAGGAACAGCTACCTCTCCTACGAGCAGTACTTC
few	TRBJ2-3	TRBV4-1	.	CASSQAGRTDTQYF	TGCGCCAGCAGCCAAGCGGGTCGCACAGATACGCAGTATTTT
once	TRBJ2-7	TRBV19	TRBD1	CASSIEGQDPRQYF	TGTGCCAGTAGTATAGAGGGACAGGACCCTCGGCAGTACTTC
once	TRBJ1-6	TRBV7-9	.	CASSLQDNSPLHF	TGTGCCAGCAGCTTACAGGATAATTCACCCCTCCACTTT
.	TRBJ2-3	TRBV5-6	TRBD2	CASSTGLALSTDTQYF	TGTGCCAGCAGCACAGGACTAGCGCTCAGCACAGATACGCAGTATTTT
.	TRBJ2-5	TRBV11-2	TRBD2	CASSLGPAGGLGETQYF	TGTGCCAGCAGCTTAGGCCCAGCGGGGGGGCTAGGAGAGACCCAGTACTTC